The sequence of this T cell receptor (beta chain) was determined in a study of T-cell reconstitution after alpha-beta-depleted transplantation in children. The CDR3 is made up of 15 amino acids. V shed 7 bases and J shed 0 bases, with 13 bases lying between them. Details on this clonotype: Its matching antigen is unknown.

Broader study findings: Some patients showed high day-60 TCRbeta diversity, which derived from surviving recipient T cells and thymic progenitors. T-cell counts and diversity were attributed mostly to newly produced T cells one year after transplant. As was reported, about two months after transplant, alpha-beta T cells came from several hundred expanded graft clones.

Molecular barcoding with unique molecular identifiers was used for the TCRbeta library. TCRdb re-derived calls from the PCR reads in MiXCR, one entry per CDR3 protein. This table has fewer than 750,000 distinct CDR3 sequences, about a quarter appearing once. The clonotype was recovered from a boy under two years old with Wiskott-Aldrich syndrome, due to receive a stem cell transplant. The rearrangement joins TRBV12-3 or TRBV12-4 to TRBJ1-5; possibly TRBD1 for D (5 bases). The sequences come from PBMCs, collected before TCRalphabeta/CD19-depleted stem cell transplant. CDR3 in DNA: TGTGCCAGCACCGGGGGACCTTATAGCAATCAGCCCCAGCATTTT. Its translation: CASTGGPYSNQPQHF.